Shown below are 29 T cell receptor beta chains from a single sample sequenced in a study of beta chain features in type 1 diabetes (dated by TCRdb to the late 2010s). What the study reported, not specific to this receptor: Type 1 diabetes patients showed a moderate but significant shortening of TCRB CDR3 length in all four CD4+ subsets.

The antigens of these receptors remain unknown. The library came from the immunoSEQ multiplex PCR assay. The entire amount of isolated RNA was reverse transcribed using the High Capacity cDNA Reverse Transcription Kit, so the sequenced TCRB transcripts were expressed ones. The clones in this table, taken by TCRdb from immuneACCESS, are in-frame only. Not every clone is retained; where verified, under half of the shortfall comes from an unresolved V gene, and the cause of the rest is unknown. This sample is represented by roughly 730,000 clones; roughly 12% of them were singletons. Less than 0.025% of the sample belongs to the ten largest clones. Sequencing was carried out using naive CD4+ T cells from blood. The cell subset or site label for this specimen denotes: true naive CD4+ T cells. The receptor source for this set is a man younger than 30 with type 1 diabetes.

This clone was found a few times. CDR3 nucleotide sequence: TGTGCCAGCCTTGGCGAGAAACTGTTTTTT. Protein sequence: CASLGEKLFF. This chain links TRBV27 with TRBJ1-4, with no clear D. The CDR3 totals 10 residues. V was trimmed by 8 bases and J by 11 bases, leaving 9 bases between them. Looked up from germline, CDR1 is MNHEY and CDR2 is SMNVEV (reference sequence).

CDR3 sequence reads: CASSPQLNEQFF. The CDR3 DNA is TGTGCCAGCTCACCACAGTTGAATGAGCAGTTCTTC. V gene TRBV18 combines with J gene TRBJ2-1; no definite D call. Germline V gives CDR1 KGHSH, CDR2 LQKENI. Trimming left V 1 base short and J 7 bases short, with 5 bases between. This CDR3 spans 12 amino acids.

The table lists this clone with a few counts. The CDR3, as DNA: TGTGCCAGCAGCGCGGGACTAGCGGGGAGGGGTGAGCAGTTCTTC. The encoded protein is CASSAGLAGRGEQFF. The chain couples TRBV7-6 to TRBJ2-1; TRBD2 aligns across 13 bases. Losses at the gene ends were 5 bases for V and 9 bases for J; bases not matched to a gene: 7. Germline CDR1 SGHVS, CDR2 FNYEAQ. This CDR3 contains 15 residues.

This rearrangement joins TRBV10-3 to TRBJ2-5; D uncertain. CDR3 length: 18 residues. The V gene's germline CDR1 is ENHRY and CDR2 SYGVKD. The V gene lost 0 bases and the J gene lost 1 base, with 18 bases spanning the gap. The CDR3 spells CAISESRSLDVGQETQYF. CDR3 nucleotides: TGTGCCATCAGTGAGTCGAGGTCGTTGGACGTCGGCCAAGAGACCCAGTACTTC.

The chain carries TRBV4-1 and TRBJ2-3; 9 bases are shared with TRBD2. CDR3 size: 15 residues. Germline V gene data show CDR1 as MGHRA and CDR2 as YSYEKL. V was pared by 1 base and J by 8 bases, with 7 bases of the junction left unmatched. The CDR3 loop is CASSQGLAGRGTQYF. The CDR3 DNA sequence: TGCGCCAGCAGCCAAGGGCTAGCGGGGCGTGGTACGCAGTATTTT.

In the case of this clone: Other DNA variants within this sample encode the same CDR3. J is TRBJ1-2 and V is TRBV7-9, with D hard to call. This CDR3 comprises 13 residues. The V gene's germline CDR1 is SEHNR and CDR2 FQNEAQ (reference sequence). With 4 bases removed from V and 2 bases from J, the gap between germline ends came to 8 bases. The CDR3 DNA is TGTGCCAGCAGCTCGGACGGAAACTATGGCTACACCTTC. Its translation is CASSSDGNYGYTF.

This clone was detected a few times. The gene calls are TRBV6-5 and TRBJ1-2; D not certain. This CDR3 contains 14 residues. The germline V gene encodes CDR1 MNHEY and CDR2 SVGAGI. V was pared by 0 bases and J by 7 bases, with 12 bases between. The DNA for the CDR3 is TGTGCCAGCAGTTACTCTGAAGGGTTTGGTGGCTACACCTTC. The encoded protein is CASSYSEGFGGYTF.

The V gene is TRBV15, the J gene TRBJ2-1; 12 bases match TRBD2. Germline CDR1 LNHNV, CDR2 YYDKDF (reference sequence). The CDR3 consists of 17 residues. The ends lost 8 bases at V and 4 bases at J; junction bases unmatched: 12. CDR3 sequence reads: CATRNPRLAGGYNEQFF. Here the CDR3 DNA reads TGTGCCACCCGCAACCCGAGGCTAGCGGGGGGGTACAATGAGCAGTTCTTC.

With regard to this clone: The same CDR3 can be traced to other DNA sequences in this sample. V usage is TRBV28 and J usage is TRBJ1-2; no firm D call. The CDR3 extends over 12 amino acids. V was shortened by 3 bases and J by 4 bases, with 6 bases between the two germline ends. Germline V CDR1 and CDR2: MDHEN, SYDVKM. CDR3 DNA sequence: TGTGCCAGCAGTTTGGACCTCTATGGCTACACCTTC. This codes for CASSLDLYGYTF.

This clone was observed a single time. This chain connects TRBV6-5 to TRBJ1-2; D might be TRBD1 (6 bases). The CDR3 runs 13 residues. V lost 7 bases to trimming and J lost 8 bases, with 17 bases between them. Germline V CDR1 and CDR2: MNHEY, SVGAGI. CDR3 coding DNA: TGTGCCAGCACCCAGGCCCAGGGGCCGGGCTACACCTTC. Residues: CASTQAQGPGYTF.

This clone has only one observation. CDR3 loop: CASSLGYQGYYGYTF. CDR3 in DNA: TGTGCCAGCAGCTTAGGTTATCAGGGCTACTATGGCTACACCTTC. This chain connects TRBV11-2 to TRBJ1-2; D might be TRBD1 (5 bases). Germline assignment: CDR1 SGHAT and CDR2 FQNNGV. The ends were cut back, 1 base at V and 3 bases at J, with 12 bases in the middle. The CDR3 is made up of 15 amino acids.

This clone has only a few counts. The chain employs TRBV29-1 and TRBJ2-2; perhaps TRBD1 as D (6 bases). CDR3 length: 13 amino acids. The germline V gene has CDR1 SQVTM and CDR2 ANQGSEA. V lost 4 bases, J lost 1 base, and 7 bases lay in between. CDR3 residues: CSVAGQNTGELFF. The CDR3 bases are TGCAGCGTTGCGGGACAGAACACCGGGGAGCTGTTTTTT.

The chain couples TRBV4-1 to TRBJ2-1; 8 nucleotides match TRBD2. The length of the CDR3 is 16 residues. Germline trimming cut 0 bases from V and 4 bases from J; bases unmatched to any gene: 5. Germline V gene data show CDR1 as MGHRA and CDR2 as YSYEKL. CDR3: CASSQDWRGAYNEQFF. DNA of the CDR3: TGCGCCAGCAGCCAAGATTGGCGGGGGGCGTACAATGAGCAGTTCTTC.

The chain recombines TRBV29-1 with TRBJ1-2; a weak D match, TRBD1 (5 bases). Germline lookup yields CDR1 SQVTM and CDR2 ANQGSEA. The CDR3 contains 14 residues. V gave up 3 bases and J gave up 0 bases, with 11 bases separating them. CDR3: CSVDWSGSNYGYTF. The CDR3 bases are TGCAGCGTTGATTGGTCAGGGTCTAACTATGGCTACACCTTC.

The chain links TRBV2 to TRBJ1-4; D is unclear. V dropped 7 bases and J dropped 6 bases, with 6 bases sitting between them. This CDR3 is 11 amino acids long. Germline V gene lookup returns CDR1 SNHLY and CDR2 FYNNEI. The CDR3 reads CASTVHEKLFF. The DNA for the CDR3 is TGTGCCAGCACGGTCCATGAAAAACTGTTTTTT. Full variable domain (rest looked up from reference TRBV2 and TRBJ1-4): EPEVTQTPSHQVTQMGQEVILRCVPISNHLYFYWYRQILGQKVEFLVSFYNNEISEKSEIFDDQFSVERPDGSNFTLKIRSTKLEDSAMYFCASTVHEKLFFGSGTQLSVL.

This clone was seen a handful of times. The chain carries TRBV30 and TRBJ1-1, with a weak D call TRBD1 (5 bases). V lost 3 bases and J 0 bases, leaving 14 bases between the germline ends. This CDR3 is built from 15 residues. Germline V gene data show CDR1 as GTSNPN and CDR2 as SVGIG (reference sequence). CDR3 in DNA: TGTGCCTGGAGCCCGGGGCCTCTCATGAACACTGAAGCTTTCTTT. Translating gives CAWSPGPLMNTEAFF.

The chain is built from TRBV7-9 and TRBJ2-7; TRBD1 matches at 7 bases. CDR1 and CDR2 from the germline V gene are SEHNR and FQNEAQ (reference sequence). The V segment lost 3 bases and the J segment 2 bases; nucleotides outside the gene matches: 13. CDR3 length equals 17 residues. CDR3 sequence reads: CASSFNWDYRGPYEQYF. DNA of the CDR3: TGTGCCAGCAGCTTTAATTGGGATTACAGGGGCCCCTACGAGCAGTACTTC.

This clone was counted a few times. The genes are TRBV19 and TRBJ2-7, with 8 bases lining up with TRBD1. Germline V gene sequence: CDR1 LNHDA, CDR2 SQIVND (reference sequence). V lost 4 bases, J lost 5 bases, and 13 bases stayed unmatched. The CDR3 has 16 residues. In DNA, the CDR3 is TGTGCCAGTAGTACCACCGGGACAGGCGCCGGTGACGAGCAGTACTTC. Residues: CASSTTGTGAGDEQYF.

The chain carries TRBV14 and TRBJ2-7, with D uncertain. The germline gives CDR1 SGHDN, CDR2 FVKESK. The CDR3 runs 15 residues. Trimming removed 1 base from V and 3 bases from J, with 13 bases in between. CDR3 sequence reads: CASSQGAGYLYEQYF. In nucleotides, the CDR3 is TGTGCCAGCAGCCAAGGGGCCGGGTACCTCTACGAGCAGTACTTC.

The sample holds a few counts of this clone. The chain has TRBV13 and TRBJ1-4; D may be TRBD1 (5 bases). V was cut by 2 bases and J by 10 bases, with 20 bases left in between. CDR1 is PRHDT, CDR2 FYEKMQ, per germline (reference sequence). The CDR3 is 16 residues long. The CDR3 protein is CASSLRFSDSPGKLFF. CDR3 coding DNA: TGTGCCAGCAGCTTAAGGTTCTCCGACAGCCCTGGAAAACTGTTTTTT.

The table lists this clone with a few counts. The chain employs TRBV19 and TRBJ2-1, with 7 bases fitting TRBD2. Trimming took 9 bases from V and 10 from J; bases not matched to a gene: 15. Germline CDR1 reads LNHDA; CDR2 reads SQIVND (reference sequence). The CDR3 runs 14 residues. CDR3 bases: TGTGCCAGCGCGGGGGTTAGGGAGGCTGAGGAGCAGTTCTTC. It codes for CASAGVREAEEQFF.

V is TRBV2 and J is TRBJ1-1; no reliable D call. Trimming pared 7 bases from V and 5 bases from J, leaving 11 bases between. CDR3 size: 12 residues. CDR1 and CDR2 from the germline V gene are SNHLY and FYNNEI. CDR3 coding DNA: TGTGCCAGCATTGGACTCTATACTGAAGCTTTCTTT. As protein: CASIGLYTEAFF.

The table lists this clone with a few counts. V usage is TRBV6-1 and J usage is TRBJ2-1, with 9 bases fitting TRBD2. This CDR3 has 17 amino acids. Trimming cost V 3 bases and J 5 bases; bases outside gene matches: 11. Germline CDR1 and CDR2: MNHNS and SASEGT. The CDR3: CASSDGTSRRQDNEQFF. The CDR3 DNA follows: TGTGCCAGCAGTGATGGGACTAGCCGACGCCAGGACAATGAGCAGTTCTTC.

The sample holds a few counts of this clone. V usage is TRBV6-5 and J usage is TRBJ1-2; D possibly corresponds to TRBD1 (5 bases). The germline CDR1 and CDR2 sequences are MNHEY and SVGAGI. The CDR3 is 12 amino acids. The V and J ends lost 6 bases and 3 bases respectively, with 8 bases between them. CDR3 DNA: TGTGCCAGCAGGGACAAACACTATGGCTACACCTTC. This gives the protein CASRDKHYGYTF.

J is TRBJ1-2 and V is TRBV21-1; no check of the table's D call, TRBD1, against the DNA was made. TRBV21-1 is designated a pseudogene. The CDR3 contains 14 residues. CDR3 protein: CASSSNTGCYGYTF. CDR3 sequence (DNA): TGTGCCAGCAGCAGCAATACAGGGTGCTATGGCTACACCTTC.

The rearrangement joins TRBV6-1 to TRBJ2-7; perhaps TRBD2 as D (5 bases). V shed 3 bases and J shed 7 bases, with 13 bases lying between them. This CDR3 spans 13 amino acids. Germline lookup yields CDR1 MNHNS and CDR2 SASEGT. The CDR3 sequence is CASSDGNLEEQYF. CDR3 in DNA: TGTGCCAGCAGTGACGGGAATTTGGAAGAGCAGTACTTC.

V and J are TRBV15 and TRBJ1-6, with D possibly matching TRBD1 (5 bases). Trimming cost V 0 bases and J 10 bases, with 13 bases left between them. Germline loops: CDR1 LNHNV, CDR2 YYDKDF (reference sequence). The length of the CDR3 is 15 residues. DNA of the CDR3: TGTGCCACCAGCAGAGACCCGTCCGGGGGGTCACCCCTCCACTTT. It specifies CATSRDPSGGSPLHF.

This clone was recorded a few times. This chain joins TRBV29-1 and TRBJ2-1, with 14 bases aligning to TRBD2. The J segment lost 11 bases and the V segment lost 6 bases, leaving 9 bases of the junction unmatched. The length of the CDR3 is 14 residues. Germline V gene sequence: CDR1 SQVTM, CDR2 ANQGSEA. The CDR3 DNA reads TGCAGCGTGGGGACTAGCGGGGGTTTATATCAGCAGTTCTTC. Encoded protein: CSVGTSGGLYQQFF.

The V call is TRBV6-5, the J call TRBJ2-5; D is unclear. V lost 0 bases, J lost 5 bases, and 10 bases lay in between. The CDR3 runs 14 residues. Germline CDR1 is MNHEY and CDR2 is SVGAGI. The CDR3 nucleotides are TGTGCCAGCAGTTACTCGGGCACTTTCGAGACCCAGTACTTC. The encoded protein is CASSYSGTFETQYF.